What follows are 2 T cell receptor beta chains derived from one specimen sequenced in a study of early T cells in non-severe SARS-CoV-2 infection. TCRdb processed the 5' RACE reads anew with MiXCR; each CDR3 protein has one entry. The table shows about 120,000 distinct CDR3 sequences, with about 12% occurring only once. Sequencing was performed on whole blood, taken at baseline. The receptors come from an adult who was a healthcare worker with PCR-confirmed SARS-CoV-2 infection or an uninfected control (not recorded which).

The table lists this clonotype with a few counts. The J gene is TRBJ2-3, the V gene TRBV28; 12 bases line up with TRBD2. Losses at the gene ends were 7 bases for V and 4 bases for J; bases not matched to a gene: 12. This CDR3 contains 17 residues. Germline values: CDR1 MDHEN, CDR2 SYDVKM. CDR3 nucleotide sequence: TGTGCCAGCACCCAGGACAGACTAGCGGGAGTTCCAGATACGCAGTATTTT. It encodes CASTQDRLAGVPDTQYF.

The CDR3 DNA sequence: TGTGCCAGCAGCCTGCCCCGAGTCTACTACAATGAGCAGTTCTTC. Its protein is CASSLPRVYYNEQFF. V and J are TRBV5-6 and TRBJ2-1; no reliable D call. With 4 bases removed from V and 3 bases from J, the gap between germline ends came to 14 bases. The CDR3 has 15 residues. Germline V lookup: CDR1 SGHDT, CDR2 YYEEEE.